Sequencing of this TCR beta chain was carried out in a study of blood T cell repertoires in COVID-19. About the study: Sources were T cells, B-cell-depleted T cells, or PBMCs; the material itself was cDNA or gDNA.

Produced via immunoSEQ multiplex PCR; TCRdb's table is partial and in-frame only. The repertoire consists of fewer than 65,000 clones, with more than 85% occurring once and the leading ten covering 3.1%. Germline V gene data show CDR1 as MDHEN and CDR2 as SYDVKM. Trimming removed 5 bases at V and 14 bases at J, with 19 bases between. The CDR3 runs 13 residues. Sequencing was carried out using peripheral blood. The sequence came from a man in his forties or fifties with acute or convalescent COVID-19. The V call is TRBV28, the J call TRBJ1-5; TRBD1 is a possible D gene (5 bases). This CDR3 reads CASSMFGQGGEHF. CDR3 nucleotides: TGTGCCAGCAGTATGTTCGGGCAGGGAGGGGAGCATTTT.